The 20 T cell receptor beta chains reported below all come from one sample, sequenced in a study of lymphopenia after photon versus proton radiotherapy. Only in-frame clones appear in the TCRdb table, and some are missing; sequencing was by immunoSEQ multiplex PCR. The sample holds fewer than 35,000 clones; roughly nine tenths are singletons and the top ten take 6.6%. The material sequenced was peripheral blood, taken from a patient treated with proton-based radiotherapy. Every receptor here comes from a woman in her seventies with pancreatic cancer. Some clones in this sample may be carry-over from other donors' samples.

This chain connects TRBV19 to TRBJ2-5, with D unresolved. The J call could be wrong; TRBJ2-7 is a better fit for the DNA end. The CDR3 sequence is 17 residues long. CDR1 LNHDA and CDR2 SQIVND come from the germline V gene (reference sequence). CDR3 in amino acids: CASSRATGSFGLYEQYF. CDR3 coding DNA: TGTGCCAGTAGCCGAGCCACCGGATCCTTCGGGCTCTACGAGCAGTACTTC.

V gene TRBV6-1 combines with J gene TRBJ1-1; possible D gene TRBD1, 5 bases. There are 15 residues in the CDR3. CDR1 MNHNS and CDR2 SASEGT come from the germline V gene. Trimming removed 9 bases from V and 3 bases from J, with 20 bases in between. CDR3 nucleotide sequence: TGTGCCAGTGCGGCCGTAACAGGAGGAGACACTGAAGCTTTCTTT. Translating it yields CASAAVTGGDTEAFF.

The chain couples TRBV6-5 to TRBJ2-7; 11 positions agree with TRBD2. The CDR3 sequence is 14 residues long. CDR1 is MNHEY, CDR2 SVGAGI, per germline. Trimming cost V 5 bases and J 2 bases; bases outside gene matches: 2. This chain's CDR3 is CASSRTSGPYEQYF. The CDR3 coding sequence is TGTGCCAGCAGTCGGACTAGCGGGCCCTACGAGCAGTACTTC.

The V and J genes are TRBV7-2 and TRBJ1-4; no definite D call. The CDR3 has 17 residues. The germline V gene has CDR1 SGHTA and CDR2 FQGNSA. The germline V and J ends were trimmed by 2 bases and 4 bases, with 17 bases remaining between them. CDR3 protein: CASSLLPPGPYNEKLFF. The CDR3 DNA reads as TGTGCCAGCAGCTTATTGCCCCCTGGACCGTATAATGAAAAACTGTTTTTT.

The J gene is TRBJ2-5, the V gene TRBV18; the D gene is possibly TRBD1 (5 bases). The DNA matches TRBJ2-7 better at its end, which makes the J call doubtful. Looked up from germline, CDR1 is KGHSH and CDR2 is LQKENI. The CDR3 contains 12 residues. Here the CDR3 reads CASSPDSYEQYF. As DNA, the CDR3 is TGTGCCAGCTCACCCGACAGCTACGAGCAGTACTTC.

The chain joins TRBV4-3 to TRBJ2-4, with 8 nucleotides matching TRBD1. Trimming cost V 2 bases and J 7 bases; bases outside gene matches: 4. The germline V gene has CDR1 LGHNA and CDR2 YSLEER. This CDR3 contains 14 residues. In DNA form, the CDR3 reads TGCGCCAGCAGCCAACCGGGACAGGCGAACATTCAGTACTTC. Translation: CASSQPGQANIQYF.

The chain links TRBV19 to TRBJ1-5; D is ambiguous. V lost 5 bases to trimming and J lost 0 bases, with 2 bases between them. The germline CDR1 and CDR2 sequences are LNHDA and SQIVND (reference sequence). CDR3 size: 12 residues. In nucleotides, the CDR3 is TGTGCCAGTAGTTTTAGCAATCAGCCCCAGCATTTT. Amino acids: CASSFSNQPQHF. The full variable domain, in which reference TRBV19 and TRBJ1-5 provide the parts outside the CDR3, is DGGITQSPKYLFRKEGQNVTLSCEQNLNHDAMYWYRQDPGQGLRLIYYSQIVNDFQKGDIAEGYSVSREKKESFPLTVTSAQKNPTAFYLCASSFSNQPQHFGDGTRLSIL.

This clone came up once. V gene TRBV5-1 combines with J gene TRBJ1-1; the D gene is possibly TRBD1 (5 bases). With 3 bases removed from V and 1 base from J, the gap between germline ends came to 16 bases. CDR1 is SGHRS, CDR2 YFSETQ, per germline. The CDR3 extends over 16 amino acids. CDR3 protein: CASSSGVGQGNTEAFF. CDR3 nucleotides: TGCGCCAGCAGCTCCGGGGTTGGTCAGGGGAACACTGAAGCTTTCTTT.

V usage is TRBV5-6 and J usage is TRBJ2-7, with TRBD1 matching over 10 bases. The CDR3 runs to 14 residues. Looked up from germline, CDR1 is SGHDT and CDR2 is YYEEEE. With V trimmed by 5 bases and J by 2 bases, 4 bases remained unmatched. In DNA form, the CDR3 reads TGTGCCAGCAGTCTCGGGACAGGGGCCTACGAGCAGTACTTC. Translating it yields CASSLGTGAYEQYF.

V usage is TRBV11-3 and J usage is TRBJ2-7; D gene ambiguous. Between the trimmed V and J ends, which lost 1 base and 0 bases, there was a span of 7 bases. The CDR3 sequence is 14 residues long. The germline V gene encodes CDR1 SGHNT and CDR2 YENEEA. The DNA for the CDR3 is TGTGCCAGCAGCTTAGGACAATCCTCCTACGAGCAGTACTTC. Translating it yields CASSLGQSSYEQYF.

The chain combines TRBV5-1 with TRBJ2-7, with a weak D call TRBD2 (5 bases). The CDR3 consists of 12 residues. Germline V gene sequence: CDR1 SGHRS, CDR2 YFSETQ. Trimming left V 4 bases short and J 5 bases short, with 10 bases between. CDR3 sequence (DNA): TGCGCCAGCAGCCCGGCCGGGAACGAGCAGTACTTC. Its protein is CASSPAGNEQYF.

For the CDR3, the DNA is TGCGCCAGCAGAAATAGAGGCATGAACACTGAAGCTTTCTTT. It specifies CASRNRGMNTEAFF. The chain uses TRBV5-1 and TRBJ1-1; no definite D call. Germline V gene data show CDR1 as SGHRS and CDR2 as YFSETQ. The length of the CDR3 is 14 residues. Trimming left V 5 bases short and J 0 bases short, with 11 bases between.

The chain has TRBV9 and TRBJ2-1; 15 positions match TRBD2. The CDR3 is 15 amino acids. Per the germline V gene, CDR1 is SGDLS and CDR2 is YYNGEE. The V segment lost 4 bases and the J segment 7 bases; nucleotides outside the gene matches: 3. CDR3: CASSKGLAGGNEQFF. In nucleotides, the CDR3 is TGTGCCAGCAGCAAAGGACTAGCGGGAGGGAATGAGCAGTTCTTC.

The chain carries TRBV19 and TRBJ2-1; perhaps TRBD2 as D (6 bases). This CDR3 has 13 amino acids. V lost 9 bases, J lost 2 bases, and 11 bases lay in between. Germline CDR1 LNHDA, CDR2 SQIVND (reference sequence). Here the CDR3 DNA reads TGTGCCAGCGCGGGACGGGCCTACAATGAGCAGTTCTTC. This codes for CASAGRAYNEQFF.

The chain uses TRBV28 and TRBJ1-1, with D unresolved. Germline V gene lookup returns CDR1 MDHEN and CDR2 SYDVKM. The CDR3 spans 13 residues. V was trimmed by 7 bases and J by 7 bases, leaving 16 bases between them. The CDR3 nucleotides read TGTGCCAGCAAGTTCGGACGGTTCGGTGAAGCTTTCTTT. It encodes CASKFGRFGEAFF.

The chain has TRBV27 and TRBJ1-2; TRBD1 agrees at 12 bases. Germline values: CDR1 MNHEY, CDR2 SMNVEV (reference sequence). With 5 bases clipped from V and 6 bases from J, the junction kept 7 bases outside the gene matches. The CDR3 spans 15 residues. The CDR3 DNA is TGTGCCAGCAGTCCACTGGGACAGGGGGCGAATGGCTACACCTTC. Residues: CASSPLGQGANGYTF.

This clone occurred a few times. The chain carries TRBV28 and TRBJ1-2; weak D call: TRBD1 (6 bases). The V end lost 6 bases, the J end lost 8 bases, and 16 bases lay between the germline ends. Looked up from germline, CDR1 is MDHEN and CDR2 is SYDVKM. The length of the CDR3 is 13 residues. The DNA for the CDR3 is TGTGCCAGCAGCACCCCAGGGGCCCGGGGCTACACCTTC. Amino acids: CASSTPGARGYTF.

Only a few counts were recorded for this clone. The chain recombines TRBV7-8 with TRBJ2-6, with 8 bases identical to TRBD1. The J segment lost 0 bases and the V segment lost 5 bases, leaving 12 bases of the junction unmatched. CDR3 length: 19 amino acids. Germline V CDR1 and CDR2: SGHVS, FQNEAQ. Written as DNA, the CDR3 is TGTGCCAGCAGCAAAGACTCCCGGGACAGGAGCTCTGGGGCCAACGTCCTGACTTTC. This encodes CASSKDSRDRSSGANVLTF. Full variable domain (missing parts from reference TRBV7-8 and TRBJ2-6): GAGVSQSPRYKVAKRGQDVALRCDPISGHVSLFWYQQALGQGPEFLTYFQNEAQLDKSGLPSDRFFAERPEGSVSTLKIQRTQQEDSAVYLCASSKDSRDRSSGANVLTFGAGSRLTVL.

The V and J genes are TRBV5-6 and TRBJ2-3, with D tentatively TRBD1 (6 bases). Trimming took 4 bases from V and 5 from J, leaving 14 bases between them. The CDR3 contains 14 residues. CDR1 and CDR2 (germline): SGHDT, YYEEEE. The chain's CDR3 is CASSPGQWGDTQYF. The CDR3 DNA sequence: TGTGCCAGCAGCCCTGGACAGTGGGGAGATACGCAGTATTTT.

Concerning this clone: Sequence at one end of the junction differs from germline and may be a read error. The rearrangement joins TRBV9 to TRBJ1-5; D remains ambiguous. Germline V gives CDR1 SGDLS, CDR2 YYNGEE. This CDR3 is built from 12 residues. Here the CDR3 reads CASSRPNQPQHF. In DNA form, the CDR3 reads TGTGCCAGCAGCCGTCCCAATCAACCCCAGCATTTT.